The following is a T cell receptor beta chain sequence with its context. The antigen is unknown. The entry originates in a study of Graves' ophthalmopathy and Graves' hyperthyroidism. For the study at large: Pretreatment peripheral blood was obtained at initial diagnosis. General study findings and limits: Clonotypes were expanded in thyroid at above 0.001 frequency, and most also appeared in blood. Discrimination between ophthalmopathy and stable hyperthyroidism by a 13-signature model showed roughly 88% sensitivity and 75% to 84% specificity. With a specificity of 72.22% and a sensitivity of about 71%, the model predicted ophthalmopathy progression.

RNA transcripts served as template for amplifying TCR beta CDR3 sequences. First-round RT-PCR employed HTBI primers, with a second-round multiplex PCR after it. MiXCR was run by TCRdb on the multiplex PCR reads, yielding one entry per CDR3 protein. This table has under 200,000 distinct CDR3 sequences, over 35% appearing once. Trimming removed 6 bases from V and 4 bases from J; junction bases left unmatched: 22. The CDR3 covers 21 residues. Looked up from germline, CDR1 is MNHEY and CDR2 is SVGEGT. The TCR originated in a woman aged 40 to 55 with Graves' ophthalmopathy. The chain couples TRBV6-2 or TRBV6-3 to TRBJ2-5; 14 bases are a match to TRBD2. Sequencing input: peripheral blood. The DNA for the CDR3 is TGTGCCAGCAGCTGGGGACTAGCGGGAGACTTTGCCGGGAATACCATAGAGACCCAGTACTTC. This gives the protein CASSWGLAGDFAGNTIETQYF.